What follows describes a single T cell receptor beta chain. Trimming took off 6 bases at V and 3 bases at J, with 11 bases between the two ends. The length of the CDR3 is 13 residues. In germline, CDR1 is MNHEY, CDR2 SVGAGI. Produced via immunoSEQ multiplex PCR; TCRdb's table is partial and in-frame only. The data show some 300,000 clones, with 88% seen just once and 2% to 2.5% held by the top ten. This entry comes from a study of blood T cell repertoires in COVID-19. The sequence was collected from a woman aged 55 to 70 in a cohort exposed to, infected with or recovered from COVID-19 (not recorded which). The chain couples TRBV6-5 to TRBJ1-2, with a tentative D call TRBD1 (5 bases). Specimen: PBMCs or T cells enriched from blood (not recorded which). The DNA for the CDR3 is TGTGCCAGCAGCCCCGGGACTTACTATGGCTACACCTTC. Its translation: CASSPGTYYGYTF.